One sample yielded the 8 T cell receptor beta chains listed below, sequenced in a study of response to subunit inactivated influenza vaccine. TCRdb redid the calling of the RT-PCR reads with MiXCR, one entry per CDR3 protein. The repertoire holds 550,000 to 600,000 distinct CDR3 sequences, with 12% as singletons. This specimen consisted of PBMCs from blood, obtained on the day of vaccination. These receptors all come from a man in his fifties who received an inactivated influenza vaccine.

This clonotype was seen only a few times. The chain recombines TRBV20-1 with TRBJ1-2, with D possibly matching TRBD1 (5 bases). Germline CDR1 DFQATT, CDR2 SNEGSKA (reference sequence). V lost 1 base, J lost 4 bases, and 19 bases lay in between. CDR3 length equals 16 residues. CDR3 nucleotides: TGCAGTGCTAGAGCCCGCACTGGGGGAGCCGTCTATGGCTACACCTTC. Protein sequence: CSARARTGGAVYGYTF.

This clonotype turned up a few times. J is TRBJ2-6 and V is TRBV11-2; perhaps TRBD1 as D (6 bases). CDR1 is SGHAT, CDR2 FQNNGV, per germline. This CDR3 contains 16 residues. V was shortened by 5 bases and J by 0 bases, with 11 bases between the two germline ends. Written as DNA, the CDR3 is TGTGCCAGCAGCATGCAACAGGGCTCTGGGGCCAACGTCCTGACTTTC. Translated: CASSMQQGSGANVLTF. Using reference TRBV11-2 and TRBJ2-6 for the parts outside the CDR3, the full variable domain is EAGVAQSPRYKIIEKRQSVAFWCNPISGHATLYWYQQILGQGPKLLIQFQNNGVVDDSQLPKDRFSAERLKGVDSTLKIQPAKLEDSAVYLCASSMQQGSGANVLTFGAGSRLTVL.

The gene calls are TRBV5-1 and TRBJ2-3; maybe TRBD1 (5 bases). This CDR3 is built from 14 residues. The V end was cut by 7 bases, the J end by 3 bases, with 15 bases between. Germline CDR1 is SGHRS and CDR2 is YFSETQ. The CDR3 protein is CASGNSRVTDTQYF. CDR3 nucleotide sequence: TGCGCCAGCGGGAATTCCAGGGTTACAGATACGCAGTATTTT. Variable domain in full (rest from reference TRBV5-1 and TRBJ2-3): KAGVTQTPRYLIKTRGQQVTLSCSPISGHRSVSWYQQTPGQGLQFLFEYFSETQRNKGNFPGRFSGRQFSNSRSEMNVSTLELGDSALYLCASGNSRVTDTQYFGPGTRLTVL.

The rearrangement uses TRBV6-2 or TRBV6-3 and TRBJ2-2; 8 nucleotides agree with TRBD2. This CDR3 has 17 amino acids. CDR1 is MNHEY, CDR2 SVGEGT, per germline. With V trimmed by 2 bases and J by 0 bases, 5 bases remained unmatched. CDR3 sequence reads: CASSYAPGLANTGELFF. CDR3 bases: TGTGCCAGCAGTTACGCACCGGGACTAGCGAACACCGGGGAGCTGTTTTTT.

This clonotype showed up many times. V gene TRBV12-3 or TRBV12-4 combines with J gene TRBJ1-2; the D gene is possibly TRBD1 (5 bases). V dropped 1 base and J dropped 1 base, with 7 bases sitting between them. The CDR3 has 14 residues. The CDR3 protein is CASSLDRNNYGYTF. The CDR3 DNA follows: TGTGCCAGCAGTTTAGACAGGAATAACTATGGCTACACCTTC.

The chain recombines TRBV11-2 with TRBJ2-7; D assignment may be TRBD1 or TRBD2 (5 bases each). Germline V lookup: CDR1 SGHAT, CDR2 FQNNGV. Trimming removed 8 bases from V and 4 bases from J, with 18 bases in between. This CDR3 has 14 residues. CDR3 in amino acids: CASSRGRTNYEQYF. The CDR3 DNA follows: TGTGCCAGCTCCAGAGGGCGGACAAATTACGAGCAGTACTTC. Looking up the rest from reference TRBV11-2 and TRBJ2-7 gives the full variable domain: EAGVAQSPRYKIIEKRQSVAFWCNPISGHATLYWYQQILGQGPKLLIQFQNNGVVDDSQLPKDRFSAERLKGVDSTLKIQPAKLEDSAVYLCASSRGRTNYEQYFGPGTRLTVT.

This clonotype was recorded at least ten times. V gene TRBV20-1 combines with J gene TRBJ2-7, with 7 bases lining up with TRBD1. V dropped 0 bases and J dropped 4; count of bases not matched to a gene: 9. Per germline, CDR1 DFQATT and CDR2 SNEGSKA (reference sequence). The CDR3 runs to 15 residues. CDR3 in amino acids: CSAREDRATGYEQYF. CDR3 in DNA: TGCAGTGCTAGAGAAGACAGGGCCACGGGGTACGAGCAGTACTTC.

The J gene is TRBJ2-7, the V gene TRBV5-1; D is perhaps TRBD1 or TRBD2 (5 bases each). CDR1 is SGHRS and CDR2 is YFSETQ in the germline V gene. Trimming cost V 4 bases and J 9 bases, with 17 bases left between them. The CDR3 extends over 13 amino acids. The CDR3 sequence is CASSTRIVGVQYF. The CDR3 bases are TGCGCCAGCAGCACGAGGATCGTGGGGGTGCAGTACTTC.